This is a list of T cell receptor beta chains from one sample in a study of blood T cells in healthy people across ages. TCRdb reprocessed the 5' RACE reads via MiXCR and lists one record per CDR3 protein. The sample shows roughly 1,800,000 distinct CDR3 sequences, roughly 52% of them seen only once. The sample was blood. The receptors here all came from a woman between 35 and 50 years old in good health. Both conserved end residues are part of each CDR3. D genes are given only for firm matches. A clone size is listed for some rows: how often the clone was seen (once, few, many), or a class if it is expanded.

J gene: TRBJ2-1
clone size: -
V gene: TRBV5-4
D gene: TRBD2
CDR3 DNA: TGTGCCAGCAGCATTAGCGGGGGGGCTCGGAACAATGAGCAGTTCTTC
CDR3 protein: CASSISGGARNNEQFF

J gene: TRBJ1-2
clone size: -
V gene: TRBV5-1
D gene: -
CDR3 DNA: TGCGCCAGCATCGGAAGCCCCACCAACCTCTATGGCTACACCTTC
CDR3 protein: CASIGSPTNLYGYTF

J gene: TRBJ2-3
clone size: -
V gene: TRBV4-2
D gene: TRBD2
CDR3 DNA: TGTGCCAGCAGCCAAGAAAAGGGTGGAGCGGGGTACACAGATACGCAGTATTTT
CDR3 protein: CASSQEKGGAGYTDTQYF

J gene: TRBJ2-1
clone size: few
V gene: TRBV12-3/TRBV12-4
D gene: -
CDR3 DNA: TGTGCCAGCAGTGAATGGACAGATAGTAGCAATGAGCAGTTCTTC
CDR3 protein: CASSEWTDSSNEQFF

J gene: TRBJ2-5
clone size: few
V gene: TRBV5-1
D gene: -
CDR3 DNA: TGCGCCAGCAGCCCGGACAGATTTCAAGAGACCCAGTACTTC
CDR3 protein: CASSPDRFQETQYF

J gene: TRBJ1-1
clone size: -
V gene: TRBV14
D gene: -
CDR3 DNA: TGTGCCAGCAGCCAAGATTATCAGTCTGAAGCTTTCTTT
CDR3 protein: CASSQDYQSEAFF

J gene: TRBJ2-1
clone size: -
V gene: TRBV6-5
D gene: TRBD2
CDR3 DNA: TGTGCCACCGGGACTCCGGGGGGGCATGAGCAGTTCTTC
CDR3 protein: CATGTPGGHEQFF

J gene: TRBJ1-2
clone size: -
V gene: TRBV20-1
D gene: -
CDR3 DNA: TGCAGTGCTACAGAAGACTATGGCTACACCTTC
CDR3 protein: CSATEDYGYTF

J gene: TRBJ2-3
clone size: -
V gene: TRBV7-2
D gene: -
CDR3 DNA: TGTGCCAGCAGCTTCGGGATGGACAGCACAGATACGCAGTATTTT
CDR3 protein: CASSFGMDSTDTQYF

J gene: TRBJ2-6
clone size: few
V gene: TRBV7-2
D gene: -
CDR3 DNA: TGTGCCAGCAGCGTAGCAGTGGCTGGGGCCAACGTCCTGACTTTC
CDR3 protein: CASSVAVAGANVLTF

J gene: TRBJ2-7
clone size: -
V gene: TRBV5-1
D gene: TRBD1
CDR3 DNA: TGCGCCAGCAGCGCGGGACAGGGCGGAGCGAATGAGCAGTACTTC
CDR3 protein: CASSAGQGGANEQYF

J gene: TRBJ2-3
clone size: -
V gene: TRBV20-1
D gene: -
CDR3 DNA: TGCAGTGCTGCTAAGCAGGGCGGCACAGATACGCAGTATTTT
CDR3 protein: CSAAKQGGTDTQYF

J gene: TRBJ2-2
clone size: -
V gene: TRBV7-2
D gene: -
CDR3 DNA: TGTGCCAGCAGCTTAGGCCCGACCACCGGGGAGCTGTTTTTT
CDR3 protein: CASSLGPTTGELFF

J gene: TRBJ2-1
clone size: -
V gene: TRBV10-3
D gene: -
CDR3 DNA: TGTGCCATCCGTGGGGTATCGGACGCCGTCAATGAGCAGTTCTTC
CDR3 protein: CAIRGVSDAVNEQFF

J gene: TRBJ2-1
clone size: few
V gene: TRBV10-3
D gene: TRBD2
CDR3 DNA: TGTGCCATCAGTGCCGGGACTAGCGGGGGCAATGAGCAGTTCTTC
CDR3 protein: CAISAGTSGGNEQFF

J gene: TRBJ2-7
clone size: -
V gene: TRBV4-2
D gene: -
CDR3 DNA: TGTGCCAGCAGCCAAGAGGCTAGCGCCTCCTACGAGCAGTACTTC
CDR3 protein: CASSQEASASYEQYF

J gene: TRBJ2-1
clone size: few
V gene: TRBV3-1
D gene: -
CDR3 DNA: TGTGCCAGCAGCCAAGGGGTAGCCTACAATGAGCAGTTCTTC
CDR3 protein: CASSQGVAYNEQFF

J gene: TRBJ1-6
clone size: -
V gene: TRBV24-1
D gene: TRBD1
CDR3 DNA: TGTGCCACCGCGGGACAGGCCAATTCACCCCTCCACTTT
CDR3 protein: CATAGQANSPLHF

J gene: TRBJ2-1
clone size: -
V gene: TRBV6-1
D gene: -
CDR3 DNA: TGTGCCAGCAGTGAACGGGGGACTCCATACAATGAGCAGTTCTTC
CDR3 protein: CASSERGTPYNEQFF

J gene: TRBJ1-1
clone size: -
V gene: TRBV20-1
D gene: -
CDR3 DNA: TGCAGTGCTAGATCCCCCCTCTGGGTAGCTTTCTTT
CDR3 protein: CSARSPLWVAFF

J gene: TRBJ2-2
clone size: -
V gene: TRBV7-2
D gene: -
CDR3 DNA: TGTGCCAGCAGCTCGCTGAGGGTGAACACCGGGGAGCTGTTTTTT
CDR3 protein: CASSSLRVNTGELFF

J gene: TRBJ2-3
clone size: -
V gene: TRBV5-1
D gene: -
CDR3 DNA: TGCGCCAGCAGCCTCTCCCCGACAGCCTCAATCTCAGATACGCAGTATTTT
CDR3 protein: CASSLSPTASISDTQYF

J gene: TRBJ2-4
clone size: -
V gene: TRBV4-2
D gene: TRBD1
CDR3 DNA: TGTGCCAGCAGCCAGGGGACAGGTCCCAACATTCAGTACTTC
CDR3 protein: CASSQGTGPNIQYF

J gene: TRBJ2-1
clone size: few
V gene: TRBV6-2/TRBV6-3
D gene: -
CDR3 DNA: TGTGCCAGCAAATACCCTAGTTTCGAGCAGTTCTTC
CDR3 protein: CASKYPSFEQFF

J gene: TRBJ1-2
clone size: -
V gene: TRBV28
D gene: -
CDR3 DNA: TGTACCAGCAGATCCGGGACAACTAACTATGGCTACACCTTC
CDR3 protein: CTSRSGTTNYGYTF

J gene: TRBJ1-2
clone size: -
V gene: TRBV4-1
D gene: TRBD1
CDR3 DNA: TGCGCCAGCAACCAACACGGACAGGGGGCTATGGACTATGGCTACACCTTC
CDR3 protein: CASNQHGQGAMDYGYTF

J gene: TRBJ1-2
clone size: -
V gene: TRBV27
D gene: TRBD1
CDR3 DNA: TGTGCCAGCAGTTTCTCCGGACAGGGGGCGTTGAACTATGGCTACACCTTC
CDR3 protein: CASSFSGQGALNYGYTF

J gene: TRBJ1-6
clone size: -
V gene: TRBV4-3
D gene: -
CDR3 DNA: TGCGCCAGCAGCCAGGAGCAGGGGATTCGTTCACCCCTCCACTTT
CDR3 protein: CASSQEQGIRSPLHF

J gene: TRBJ2-5
clone size: -
V gene: TRBV15
D gene: -
CDR3 DNA: TGTGCCACCAGCAGGCATACGGGGGACACGGGGCAAGAGACCCAGTACTTC
CDR3 protein: CATSRHTGDTGQETQYF

J gene: TRBJ2-1
clone size: few
V gene: TRBV5-1
D gene: -
CDR3 DNA: TGCGCCAGCACACCTGGGGGTGAAGATAATCGGGGGAGCTCCTACAATGAGCAGTTCTTC
CDR3 protein: CASTPGGEDNRGSSYNEQFF

J gene: TRBJ2-7
clone size: -
V gene: TRBV7-2
D gene: -
CDR3 DNA: TGTGCCAGCAGCATGGACAAATTCGGCGAGCAGTACTTC
CDR3 protein: CASSMDKFGEQYF

J gene: TRBJ2-5
clone size: -
V gene: TRBV28
D gene: -
CDR3 DNA: TGTGCCAGCAGTTTATCGGGCCCCACAAGTCAAGAGACCCAGTACTTC
CDR3 protein: CASSLSGPTSQETQYF

J gene: TRBJ2-7
clone size: -
V gene: TRBV4-2
D gene: -
CDR3 DNA: TGTGCCAGCAGCCAAGATCTGGGGGAGTACTACGAGCAGTACTTC
CDR3 protein: CASSQDLGEYYEQYF

J gene: TRBJ1-2
clone size: -
V gene: TRBV3-1
D gene: -
CDR3 DNA: TGTGCCAGCGGGGAACGCTGGGAGTTTGGCTACACCTTC
CDR3 protein: CASGERWEFGYTF

J gene: TRBJ2-7
clone size: -
V gene: TRBV6-1
D gene: -
CDR3 DNA: TGTGCCAGCAAAATCAGCAGGGCGAACTACGAGCAGTACTTC
CDR3 protein: CASKISRANYEQYF

J gene: TRBJ2-4
clone size: -
V gene: TRBV6-5
D gene: -
CDR3 DNA: TGTGCCAGAGCAATAGCCAAAAACATTCAGTACTTC
CDR3 protein: CARAIAKNIQYF

J gene: TRBJ2-5
clone size: few
V gene: TRBV21-1
D gene: -
CDR3 DNA: TGTGCCAGCAGCAAAGGTGCAGGGGTGGAGACCCAGTACTTC
CDR3 protein: CASSKGAGVETQYF

J gene: TRBJ2-3
clone size: -
V gene: TRBV4-3
D gene: TRBD2
CDR3 DNA: TGCGCCAGCAGCCAAGATTGGCTAGCGGGGAGCGCAGATACGCAGTATTTT
CDR3 protein: CASSQDWLAGSADTQYF

J gene: TRBJ1-6
clone size: -
V gene: TRBV12-3/TRBV12-4
D gene: -
CDR3 DNA: TGTGCCAGCAGTGTAGGAGGAGGCCTCTCACCCCTCCACTTT
CDR3 protein: CASSVGGGLSPLHF

J gene: TRBJ2-5
clone size: few
V gene: TRBV5-1
D gene: TRBD1
CDR3 DNA: TGCGCCAGCAGCCCCGACAGGGGGACACAAGAGACCCAGTACTTC
CDR3 protein: CASSPDRGTQETQYF

J gene: TRBJ2-3
clone size: -
V gene: TRBV15
D gene: TRBD2
CDR3 DNA: TGTGCCACCAGCAGAGATAGAACTAGCGGGTCTGTACAGGGTACGCAGTATTTT
CDR3 protein: CATSRDRTSGSVQGTQYF

J gene: TRBJ2-1
clone size: -
V gene: TRBV29-1
D gene: -
CDR3 DNA: TGCAGTGGACGGCAGGTGGGTCCCTACAATGAGCAGTTCTTC
CDR3 protein: CSGRQVGPYNEQFF

J gene: TRBJ2-7
clone size: -
V gene: TRBV4-2
D gene: -
CDR3 DNA: TGTGCCAGCAGCCAAAGGGCTGGCGAGCAGTACTTC
CDR3 protein: CASSQRAGEQYF

J gene: TRBJ2-7
clone size: -
V gene: TRBV5-1
D gene: -
CDR3 DNA: TGCGCCAGCCAACTTCAGGGATCCTCCTACGAGCAGTACTTC
CDR3 protein: CASQLQGSSYEQYF

J gene: TRBJ2-7
clone size: -
V gene: TRBV7-2
D gene: -
CDR3 DNA: TGTGCCAGCAAAGGTGGGGGGAGCGAGCAGTACTTC
CDR3 protein: CASKGGGSEQYF

J gene: TRBJ2-5
clone size: once
V gene: TRBV27
D gene: TRBD2
CDR3 DNA: TGTGCCAGCAGCTTCCGCGGGCCTAGCGGGGGCCTCAAAGAGACCCAGTACTTC
CDR3 protein: CASSFRGPSGGLKETQYF

J gene: TRBJ2-1
clone size: -
V gene: TRBV19
D gene: TRBD2
CDR3 DNA: TGTGCCAGTAGTATAGTGGAGCGGGGGGGCGTCGATGAGCAGTTCTTC
CDR3 protein: CASSIVERGGVDEQFF

J gene: TRBJ2-7
clone size: -
V gene: TRBV20-1
D gene: TRBD2
CDR3 DNA: TGCAGTGCTAGACCCCGACTAGCGGGGGGCTACAATGAGCAGTACTTC
CDR3 protein: CSARPRLAGGYNEQYF

J gene: TRBJ2-7
clone size: few
V gene: TRBV13
D gene: -
CDR3 DNA: TGTGCCAGCAGCCCACCGGGGGCCAACGAGCAGTACTTC
CDR3 protein: CASSPPGANEQYF

J gene: TRBJ2-5
clone size: few
V gene: TRBV7-2
D gene: -
CDR3 DNA: TGTGCCAGCAGCCCTCGGGACAAGACTAGGACCCAGTACTTC
CDR3 protein: CASSPRDKTRTQYF

J gene: TRBJ2-3
clone size: -
V gene: TRBV27
D gene: TRBD2
CDR3 DNA: TGTGCCAGCAACCCGAGCGGGATGAGCACAGATACGCAGTATTTT
CDR3 protein: CASNPSGMSTDTQYF

J gene: TRBJ2-5
clone size: -
V gene: TRBV7-9
D gene: -
CDR3 DNA: TGTGCCAGCAGTAGGATCGGGCAGTACCAAGAGACCCAGTACTTC
CDR3 protein: CASSRIGQYQETQYF